This is a list of T cell receptor beta chains from one sample in a study of cytomegalovirus exposure and HLA in healthy donors. Clones were sequenced by immunoSEQ multiplex PCR, and TCRdb holds only the in-frame ones, with some missing. The sample table sets out 150,000 or so clones. Sample: PBMCs. These receptors came from a woman aged 55-70 years in good health and CMV-seronegative. Each CDR3 is given with its conserved first and last residue. The order of the fields is D gene, V gene, J gene, CDR3 DNA, CDR3 protein. The D gene is left open where the match is weak.

TRBD1	TRBV25-1	TRBJ2-1	TGTGCCAGCAGCAACTCCGGGACAGGGGGCTGGAATGAGCAGTTCTTC	CASSNSGTGGWNEQFF
TRBD1	TRBV7-6	TRBJ1-4	TGTGCCAGCAGCCCTATCCCCGGGACAGGGAGGGAAAAACTGTTTTTT	CASSPIPGTGREKLFF
NA	TRBV11-1	TRBJ1-1	TGTGCCAGCAGCTTAGGAGAGAGGTGGACTGAAGCTTTCTTT	CASSLGERWTEAFF
TRBD1	TRBV2	TRBJ1-2	TGTGCCAGCTGGACAGGGACATCCGCCCTTGATGGCTACACCTTC	CASWTGTSALDGYTF
NA	TRBV5-8	TRBJ2-7	TGTGCCAGCAGCTTGGAGAGCAACCCTACGAGCGTCCAGTACTTC	CASSLESNPTSVQYF
NA	TRBV6-1	TRBJ2-3	TGTGCCATCATCGGCACAGGGAGCACAGATACGCAGTATTTT	CAIIGTGSTDTQYF
TRBD1	TRBV6-1	TRBJ2-5	TGTGCCAGCAAGGACAGGGGCAAGAGGACCCAGTACTTC	CASKDRGKRTQYF
TRBD1	TRBV5-5	TRBJ1-2	TGTGCCAGCAGCTTGGGACAGGGCGATGGCTACACCTTC	CASSLGQGDGYTF
TRBD2	TRBV10-1	TRBJ2-1	TGCGCCAGCAGTGAAAGTAGCGGGAGAAATGAGCAGTTCTTC	CASSESSGRNEQFF
NA	TRBV19	TRBJ1-3	TGTGCCAGTAGTATACCCCTTCCGGGGTCCTCTGGAAACACCATATATTTT	CASSIPLPGSSGNTIYF
TRBD1	TRBV5-5	TRBJ2-2	TGTGCCAGCAGCCGACAGGGGGCGAACACCGGGGAGCTGTTTTTT	CASSRQGANTGELFF
NA	TRBV5-4	TRBJ2-3	TGTGCCAGCAGCGCGTTAGGGGGGGGTACGCAGTATTTT	CASSALGGGTQYF
TRBD1	TRBV5-1	TRBJ1-6	TGCGCCAGCAGCCAGACAGGGGGCGACTTGGGTTCACCCCTCCACTTT	CASSQTGGDLGSPLHF
TRBD1	TRBV6-5	TRBJ1-2	TGTGCCAGCAGTGCGCGACAGGGAGACTATGGCTACACCTTC	CASSARQGDYGYTF
NA	TRBV6-6	TRBJ2-7	TGTGCCAGCAGTTACGACAGGACTAGCTCCTACGAGCAGTACTTC	CASSYDRTSSYEQYF
NA	TRBV12-5	TRBJ1-5	TGTGCTAGTGGTTTGGCGGCGGGGAATCAGCCCCAGCATTTT	CASGLAAGNQPQHF
NA	TRBV5-6	TRBJ2-7	TGTGCCAGCAGCTTAGGTGGGGAGTTCTACGAGCAGTACTTC	CASSLGGEFYEQYF
NA	TRBV2	TRBJ1-2	TGTGCCAGCAGTGATCGGGAAAGGTCTAACTATGGCTACACCTTC	CASSDRERSNYGYTF
NA	TRBV12-5	TRBJ1-1	TGTGCTAGTGGTTTGGGGCAGGGGACGAGCACTGAAGCTTTCTTT	CASGLGQGTSTEAFF
NA	TRBV4-3	TRBJ2-7	TGCGCCAGCAGCCAAGATTCAGGGCTCGACGAGCAGTACTTC	CASSQDSGLDEQYF
NA	TRBV9	TRBJ1-1	TGTGCCAGCAGCCCGCGGCCAAACACTGAAGCTTTCTTT	CASSPRPNTEAFF
TRBD2	TRBV7-3	TRBJ2-5	TGTGCCAGCAGCTCATGGCCTAGCGGGGATAGGACCCAGTACTTC	CASSSWPSGDRTQYF
NA	TRBV7-3	TRBJ2-7	TGTGCCAGCAGCCCCACAGGGTCGGCCTACGAGCAGTACTTC	CASSPTGSAYEQYF
NA	TRBV7-9	TRBJ2-2	TGTGCCAGCAGCCGGGGGAACACCGGGGAGCTGTTTTTT	CASSRGNTGELFF
NA	TRBV18	TRBJ2-7	TGTGCCAGCTCACCCCCGGGACTTTTTTACGAGCAGTACTTC	CASSPPGLFYEQYF
TRBD1	TRBV9	TRBJ2-5	TGTGCCAGCAGCGAGGGGACAGGGTGGGGGGAGACCCAGTACTTC	CASSEGTGWGETQYF
TRBD2	TRBV4-1	TRBJ2-7	TGCGCCAGCAGCTTCCGACTAGCGGGGGCCCCATTGGCCTACGAGCAGTACTTC	CASSFRLAGAPLAYEQYF
TRBD1	TRBV5-1	TRBJ1-1	TGCGCCAGCAGACAAGCTACAGGGGTTGGTACTGAAGCTTTCTTT	CASRQATGVGTEAFF
TRBD1	TRBV7-9	TRBJ1-2	TGTGCCAGCAGCTCCGGGACAGCGTACTACTATGGCTACACCTTC	CASSSGTAYYYGYTF
NA	TRBV4-2	TRBJ1-5	TGTGCCAGCAGCCAACTGGGAGGGGTCAATCAGCCCCAGCATTTT	CASSQLGGVNQPQHF
TRBD1	TRBV19	TRBJ1-5	TGTGCCAGTAGTATTGGCGGGACAGGGGATGGGCAGCCCCAGCATTTT	CASSIGGTGDGQPQHF
TRBD1	TRBV30	TRBJ1-2	TGTGCCGCCGAAAGGCGGGACAGGGCGTTCTATGGCTACACCTTC	CAAERRDRAFYGYTF
NA	TRBV5-8	TRBJ1-1	TGTGCCAGCAGCTTGAGAGGGAGGGGCACTGAAGCTTTCTTT	CASSLRGRGTEAFF
TRBD1	TRBV6-5	TRBJ2-7	TGTGCCAGCAGTTATTCCCGGGACAGCTCCTACGAGCAGTACTTC	CASSYSRDSSYEQYF
TRBD1	TRBV9	TRBJ2-7	TGTGCCAGCAGCGTTCTGGGAACAGGGGACTACGAGCAGTACTTC	CASSVLGTGDYEQYF